Listed below are T cell receptor beta chains from one sample, sequenced in a study of blood T cell repertoires in COVID-19. Sequencing was performed with immunoSEQ multiplex PCR; in TCRdb, only in-frame clones are kept and a portion is missing. This sample has around 150,000 clones, with roughly 82% found just once. The sample taken for sequencing was peripheral blood. These receptors were collected from a woman aged 45-65 years in a cohort sampled during active or convalescent COVID-19. Both conserved end residues are part of each CDR3. A D gene is named only where the DNA matches it firmly. A clone size is listed for some rows: how often the clone was seen (once, few, many), or a class if it is expanded.

cdr3_aa clone_size v_call d_call
CASSDPGQGISTGGYTF . TRBV6-1 TRBD1
CASSSWAVRGSPLHF . TRBV4-2 .
CASSHLAGGLTSYNEQFF . TRBV3-1/TRBV3-2 TRBD2
CASSSDRGNSGYTF . TRBV13 TRBD1
CAISEPLQGQTQYF . TRBV10-3 .
CASGKTWDYQETQYF . TRBV6-5 .
CAISDLERGSYEQYF . TRBV10-3 TRBD2
CASSLGQVSNTGELFF . TRBV4-1 TRBD1
CASSSETGGGTEAFF many TRBV5-1 TRBD1
CASSSDRRFGYTF . TRBV7-8 TRBD1
CASSSTGSRGEQYF . TRBV6-6 TRBD1
CASSRQVRGYTF . TRBV28 .
CASNTGGQPQHF . TRBV2 TRBD1
CASSLRQENSPLHF . TRBV11-2 .
CASSSPDGSGVETQYF . TRBV7-8 TRBD2
CASSPNTARNTEAFF . TRBV18 .
CASRDNNQPQHF . TRBV2 .
CASTEATGGGEKLFF few TRBV4-2 TRBD1
CATSRDFASNEQFF . TRBV15 .
CASSIADRGGSPLHF . TRBV19 TRBD1
CASSNSGQGNQPQHF . TRBV6-5 TRBD1
CASSRGLAGNTGELFF . TRBV6-2/TRBV6-3 TRBD2
CASSPDIRGQPQHF . TRBV18 .
CASSRGGGIDTQYF . TRBV4-1 .
CASRAHRDRAKPQHF . TRBV10-1 TRBD1
CASSSVPGSYNEQFF . TRBV5-1 .
CASSAGTGNYGYTF . TRBV7-2 TRBD1
CASSQDPGQVVYNEQFF . TRBV4-1 TRBD1
CASSPQESGAESSDTF . TRBV18 .
CASSFLAGESDTQYF once TRBV11-2 TRBD2
CASSLRQVTDTQYF . TRBV4-3 .
CASSEYKTSLQETQYF . TRBV25-1 TRBD2
CASSARHRNTEAFF . TRBV2 .
CASGVLGQNYEQYF . TRBV12-5 TRBD1
CASSPIMGQGEGYTF . TRBV13 TRBD1
CAIGTGGFEPQHF . TRBV10-3 TRBD1
CASSWDRGLQPQHF . TRBV7-2 TRBD1
CASSLEVGGSYEQYF . TRBV7-2 .
CASSVGGQPTEAFF . TRBV9 TRBD1
CASSFDTNYGYTF . TRBV5-1 .